A selection of T cell receptor beta chains follows, all from one sample in a study of shared clonotypes between healthy human individuals. Profiled with immunoSEQ multiplex PCR; TCRdb holds only in-frame clones, not every one. Among 2 million to 2.5 million clones listed, approximately 94% were seen once. Sequenced: naive CD4+ T cells sorted from blood. The source is a man aged 18 to 30 in good health. Each CDR3 is given with its conserved first and last residue. D genes are given only for firm matches. A row's size may be missing; if present it is once, few, many or a size class.

J gene,D gene,clone size,V gene,CDR3 protein,CDR3 DNA
TRBJ1-4,TRBD1,.,TRBV5-1,CASSSQTGGVGEKLFF,TGCGCCAGCAGCAGTCAGACAGGGGGCGTGGGCGAAAAACTGTTTTTT
TRBJ2-3,.,.,TRBV7-9,CASSSRSSGADTQYF,TGTGCCAGCAGCTCTCGGAGTAGCGGCGCAGATACGCAGTATTTT
TRBJ2-7,.,.,TRBV7-2,CASSRLVGEQYF,TGTGCCAGCAGCCGCCTCGTAGGCGAGCAGTACTTC
TRBJ1-1,TRBD1,.,TRBV5-1,CASSYDRADTEAFF,TGCGCCAGCAGCTATGACAGGGCGGACACTGAAGCTTTCTTT
TRBJ2-3,.,.,TRBV6-5,CASRLGTVDTQYF,TGTGCCAGCAGGTTAGGGACCGTAGATACGCAGTATTTT
TRBJ1-2,.,.,TRBV30,CAWIGDDYGYTF,TGTGCCTGGATTGGAGACGACTATGGCTACACCTTC
TRBJ1-1,.,.,TRBV7-2,CASSTTGNTEAFF,TGTGCCAGCAGTACCACAGGGAACACTGAAGCTTTCTTT
TRBJ2-3,.,.,TRBV7-2,CASSPGEVVSQYF,TGTGCCAGCAGCCCCGGGGAGGTAGTGTCGCAGTATTTT
TRBJ2-5,.,.,TRBV18,CASSPPKPGDMFETQYF,TGTGCCAGCTCACCACCGAAGCCAGGGGATATGTTTGAGACCCAGTACTTC
TRBJ1-2,.,.,TRBV6-1,CATTRGGGDYGYTF,TGTGCCACCACAAGGGGAGGGGGAGACTATGGCTACACCTTC
TRBJ2-5,.,.,TRBV11-3,CASSSGSQETQYF,TGTGCCAGCAGCTCCGGGTCCCAAGAGACCCAGTACTTC
TRBJ1-6,TRBD1,few,TRBV19,CASTLGTGDSPLHF,TGTGCCAGTACCCTAGGGACAGGGGATTCACCCCTCCACTTT
TRBJ1-4,.,.,TRBV5-4,CASSLAGAVNEKLFF,TGTGCCAGCAGCTTGGCTGGGGCTGTTAATGAAAAACTGTTTTTT
TRBJ1-5,TRBD1,.,TRBV19,CASSGTAGHQPQHF,TGTGCCAGTAGCGGGACAGCAGGGCATCAGCCCCAGCATTTT
TRBJ2-7,.,.,TRBV28,CASSTWSARGSYSSYEQYF,TGTGCCAGCAGCACCTGGTCCGCTCGTGGGTCCTACAGCTCCTACGAGCAGTACTTC
TRBJ1-6,.,.,TRBV2,CASSEAPGLMGPLHF,TGTGCCAGCAGTGAAGCGCCCGGGCTGATGGGGCCCCTCCACTTT
TRBJ1-6,TRBD1,once,TRBV4-1,CASSPGTGRAQFHPLHF,TGCGCCAGCAGCCCAGGGACAGGGAGGGCTCAGTTCCACCCCCTCCACTTT
TRBJ2-1,TRBD1,.,TRBV11-3,CASSFGDRVKHEQFF,TGTGCCAGCAGCTTCGGGGACAGGGTAAAGCATGAGCAGTTCTTC
TRBJ1-3,.,.,TRBV2,CASSETRGANSGNTIYF,TGTGCCAGCAGTGAAACGCGGGGAGCCAACTCTGGAAACACCATATATTTT
TRBJ1-3,TRBD1,.,TRBV10-2,CASQGGKGNTIYF,TGCGCCAGCCAGGGGGGGAAGGGAAACACCATATATTTT
TRBJ2-1,.,.,TRBV18,CASSPSGSGYQFF,TGTGCCAGCTCACCTTCGGGGTCCGGGTATCAGTTCTTC
TRBJ1-1,TRBD1,.,TRBV28,CASSSGQGSRRMTEAFF,TGTGCCAGCAGTTCCGGACAGGGAAGTCGTCGAATGACTGAAGCTTTCTTT
TRBJ2-3,TRBD1,.,TRBV5-1,CASSPPTGTTDTQYF,TGCGCCAGCAGCCCCCCGACAGGGACCACAGATACGCAGTATTTT
TRBJ1-6,TRBD1,.,TRBV11-2,CASRGQGNYSPLHF,TGTGCCAGCAGAGGACAGGGTAACTATTCACCCCTCCACTTT
TRBJ2-2,.,.,TRBV27,CASSLAGAYTGELFF,TGTGCCAGCAGTTTAGCGGGGGCGTACACCGGGGAGCTGTTTTTT
TRBJ1-5,.,.,TRBV6-1,CASSAPAGPNNQPQHF,TGTGCCAGCAGTGCCCCGGCGGGACCGAACAATCAGCCCCAGCATTTT
TRBJ2-5,TRBD2,.,TRBV27,CASTAAGELETQYF,TGTGCCAGCACCGCAGCGGGGGAGTTAGAGACCCAGTACTTC
TRBJ2-7,.,.,TRBV6-5,CASSSAPGTQYEQYF,TGTGCCAGCAGTTCGGCGCCAGGGACACAGTACGAGCAGTACTTC